These 25 T cell receptor beta chains were sequenced from one sample in a study of shared clonotypes between healthy human individuals. Profiling relied on immunoSEQ multiplex PCR, and the TCRdb table lists in-frame clones only, not all of them. The sample carries 90,000 to 100,000 clones, about 45% recorded once. The sequencing input was PBMCs. The receptors originated from a woman in her thirties or forties in good health. Some clones in this sample may be carry-over from other donors' samples.

This clone was seen a few times. The V and J genes are TRBV9 and TRBJ2-1; 7 bases are shared with TRBD2. The length of the CDR3 is 14 residues. J lost 3 bases, V lost 4 bases, and 4 bases had no gene match. CDR1 and CDR2 (germline): SGDLS, YYNGEE. The CDR3: CASSPRTSYNEQFF. The CDR3 DNA reads as TGTGCCAGCAGCCCCCGGACTAGCTACAATGAGCAGTTCTTC.

This clone was detected ten times or more. The chain recombines TRBV5-8 with TRBJ2-4; 7 bases are a match to TRBD2. The V segment lost 5 bases and the J segment 4 bases; nucleotides outside the gene matches: 6. The V gene's germline CDR1 is SGHTS and CDR2 YDEGEE. CDR3 length equals 14 residues. CDR3 region: CASSTWGGKNIQYF. CDR3 nucleotide sequence: TGTGCCAGCAGTACTTGGGGGGGGAAAAACATTCAGTACTTC.

In this sample, this clone turned up many times. V and J are TRBV30 and TRBJ1-5; TRBD1 is a possible D gene (6 bases). Germline assignment: CDR1 GTSNPN and CDR2 SVGIG (reference sequence). CDR3 length equals 16 residues. V was cut by 0 bases and J by 0 bases, with 12 bases left in between. Written as DNA, the CDR3 is TGTGCCTGGAGTGTAGGGGGTGACTATAGCAATCAGCCCCAGCATTTT. This sequence encodes CAWSVGGDYSNQPQHF.

There are a few counts of this clone. The chain employs TRBV7-2 and TRBJ2-3; D not certain. The CDR3 spans 14 residues. Germline V gene lookup returns CDR1 SGHTA and CDR2 FQGNSA. V was trimmed by 4 bases and J by 4 bases, leaving 12 bases between them. CDR3 loop: CASSYLGVADTQYF. CDR3 nucleotides: TGTGCCAGCAGCTACCTAGGTGTCGCAGATACGCAGTATTTT.

This clone was found a few times. In DNA, the CDR3 is TGTGCCAGCAGAGGGGCGGGATATGGCTACACCTTC. Encoded protein: CASRGAGYGYTF. The chain is built from TRBV28 and TRBJ1-2; TRBD1 might be the D (5 bases). Trimming stripped 6 bases from V and 5 bases from J, with 10 bases between. This CDR3 is 12 amino acids long. Germline values: CDR1 MDHEN, CDR2 SYDVKM.

Worth noting for this clone: A far larger clone is one nucleotide away, so this likely arose from a read error. The conserved final phenylalanine or tryptophan is absent from the CDR3, which likely points to a read error. The chain couples TRBV5-3 to TRBJ1-1; a possible D gene is TRBD1 (5 bases). TRBV5-3 counts as an open reading frame of uncertain function. The CDR3 covers 14 residues. With 8 bases removed from V and 5 bases from J, the gap between germline ends came to 19 bases. CDR3 in amino acids: CASSPRGAWTEAFL. Written as DNA, the CDR3 is TGTGCCAGCAGCCCTCGAGGGGCTTGGACTGAAGCTTTCCTT.

The chain couples TRBV15 to TRBJ2-7, with D tentatively TRBD2 (5 bases). Deletions cut 3 bases from V and 2 bases from J, with 11 bases between. The CDR3 length is 14 residues. CDR1 and CDR2 (germline): LNHNV, YYDKDF (reference sequence). As DNA, the CDR3 is TGTGCCACCAGCAGGGAGGCTACGGCCTACGAGCAGTACTTC. It yields the protein CATSREATAYEQYF. The full variable domain, in which reference TRBV15 and TRBJ2-7 provide the parts outside the CDR3, is DAMVIQNPRYQVTQFGKPVTLSCSQTLNHNVMYWYQQKSSQAPKLLFHYYDKDFNNEADTPDNFQSRRPNTSFCFLDIRSPGLGDTAMYLCATSREATAYEQYFGPGTRLTVT.

With regard to this clone: It differs at one base from a far larger clone, so likely a read error. Distinct nucleotide sequences in the sample also encode this CDR3. This sequence joins TRBV29-1 and TRBJ1-1; D gene unclear. V gave up 6 bases and J gave up 4 bases, with 12 bases separating them. The CDR3 has 12 amino acids. From germline, CDR1 is SQVTM and CDR2 ANQGSEA. The CDR3 loop reads CSVERVSTEAFF. The CDR3 DNA reads as TGCAGCGTCGAACGGGTCAGCACTGAAGCTTTCTTT. Using reference TRBV29-1 and TRBJ1-1 for the parts outside the CDR3, the full variable domain is SAVISQKPSRDICQRGTSLTIQCQVDSQVTMMFWYRQQPGQSLTLIATANQGSEATYESGFVIDKFPISRPNLTFSTLTVSNMSPEDSSIYLCSVERVSTEAFFGQGTRLTVV.

This clone was found a few times. V is TRBV7-9 and J is TRBJ2-7, with D unclear. CDR3 size: 14 residues. Per germline, CDR1 SEHNR and CDR2 FQNEAQ (reference sequence). V gave up 0 bases and J gave up 3 bases, with 9 bases separating them. The CDR3: CASSLATDYYEQYF. CDR3 bases: TGTGCCAGCAGCTTAGCTACAGATTACTACGAGCAGTACTTC.

The V call is TRBV9, the J call TRBJ2-7; D might be TRBD2 (6 bases). The CDR3 has 13 residues. Germline CDR1 SGDLS, CDR2 YYNGEE. Between the trimmed V and J ends, which lost 4 bases and 6 bases, there was a span of 14 bases. The CDR3 loop reads CASSQGTFSEQYF. CDR3 in DNA: TGTGCCAGCAGCCAAGGGACTTTCAGCGAGCAGTACTTC.

J is TRBJ2-3 and V is TRBV11-2; 8 bases are shared with TRBD1. Trimming cost V 5 bases and J 2 bases; bases outside gene matches: 3. The CDR3 has 14 residues. Germline V lookup: CDR1 SGHAT, CDR2 FQNNGV. CDR3 DNA sequence: TGTGCCAGCAGCCGGGACAGGAACACAGATACGCAGTATTTT. As protein: CASSRDRNTDTQYF. The full variable domain, completed using reference TRBV11-2 and TRBJ2-3, is EAGVAQSPRYKIIEKRQSVAFWCNPISGHATLYWYQQILGQGPKLLIQFQNNGVVDDSQLPKDRFSAERLKGVDSTLKIQPAKLEDSAVYLCASSRDRNTDTQYFGPGTRLTVL.

This chain links TRBV5-1 with TRBJ2-7; 9 bases match TRBD1. The V and J ends lost 6 bases and 1 base, in that order; junction bases with no gene match: 5. Germline lookup yields CDR1 SGHRS and CDR2 YFSETQ. There are 14 residues in the CDR3. In DNA, the CDR3 is TGCGCCAGCACCGCCGGGACAGGGTCCTACGAGCAGTACTTC. Translated: CASTAGTGSYEQYF.

The V call is TRBV9, the J call TRBJ2-3, with D tentatively TRBD2 (6 bases). This CDR3 comprises 14 residues. Germline values: CDR1 SGDLS, CDR2 YYNGEE. Trimming left V 0 bases short and J 2 bases short, with 7 bases between. CDR3 DNA: TGTGCCAGCAGCGTAGAGGGACTCACAGATACGCAGTATTTT. Residues: CASSVEGLTDTQYF.

The chain couples TRBV30 to TRBJ2-1; a weak D match, TRBD1 (6 bases). The germline CDR1 and CDR2 sequences are GTSNPN and SVGIG (reference sequence). V was cut by 0 bases and J by 6 bases, with 9 bases left in between. The CDR3 is made up of 13 amino acids. CDR3 bases: TGTGCCTGGAGTGTCCAGGGGACCAATGAGCAGTTCTTC. Amino acids: CAWSVQGTNEQFF.

CDR3 region: CASGKGSSYEQYF. CDR3 in DNA: TGTGCCTCGGGGAAAGGGAGCTCCTACGAGCAGTACTTC. The chain recombines TRBV30 with TRBJ2-7; possible D gene TRBD2, 5 bases. Between the trimmed V and J ends, which lost 7 bases and 0 bases, there was a span of 13 bases. Germline lookup yields CDR1 GTSNPN and CDR2 SVGIG (reference sequence). The CDR3 runs 13 residues.

This sequence joins TRBV5-1 and TRBJ1-4; no firm D call. CDR3 length: 16 residues. Trimming took off 3 bases at V and 0 bases at J, with 12 bases between the two ends. The germline gives CDR1 SGHRS, CDR2 YFSETQ. The CDR3 loop reads CASSSQPPATNEKLFF. In DNA form, the CDR3 reads TGCGCCAGCAGCTCGCAGCCTCCCGCAACTAATGAAAAACTGTTTTTT.

This clone was counted many times. The V gene is TRBV7-9, the J gene TRBJ2-7, with D maybe TRBD1 (7 bases). The V end lost 5 bases, the J end lost 2 bases, and 16 bases lay between the germline ends. Germline loops: CDR1 SEHNR, CDR2 FQNEAQ (reference sequence). This CDR3 spans 15 amino acids. The CDR3 sequence: CASSHATGRTYEQYF. DNA of the CDR3: TGTGCCAGCAGCCACGCGACAGGGAGGACCTACGAGCAGTACTTC.

This clone has more than one count but fewer than ten. V usage is TRBV30 and J usage is TRBJ1-1; D is ambiguous. Germline CDR1 is GTSNPN and CDR2 is SVGIG (reference sequence). With 3 bases removed from V and 11 bases from J, the gap between germline ends came to 13 bases. This CDR3 comprises 11 residues. In nucleotides, the CDR3 is TGTGCCTGGAGCTCCGGCCAAGGGGCTTTCTTT. Translated, it gives CAWSSGQGAFF.

This clone appeared many times. The chain couples TRBV11-2 to TRBJ1-1, with a tentative D call TRBD1 (6 bases). The V end lost 1 base, the J end lost 1 base, and 10 bases lay between the germline ends. CDR1 is SGHAT, CDR2 FQNNGV, per germline. The CDR3 is 15 residues long. The CDR3 nucleotides read TGTGCCAGCAGCTTAGCTGTCAGGGGGAACACTGAAGCTTTCTTT. The encoded protein is CASSLAVRGNTEAFF. Filled out from reference TRBV11-2 and TRBJ1-1, the complete variable domain reads EAGVAQSPRYKIIEKRQSVAFWCNPISGHATLYWYQQILGQGPKLLIQFQNNGVVDDSQLPKDRFSAERLKGVDSTLKIQPAKLEDSAVYLCASSLAVRGNTEAFFGQGTRLTVV.

This chain connects TRBV6-1 to TRBJ1-5; D call uncertain. The V gene lost 0 bases and the J gene lost 2 bases, with 8 bases spanning the gap. The length of the CDR3 is 15 residues. The germline gives CDR1 MNHNS, CDR2 SASEGT. The CDR3: CASSEAWMGNQPQHF. CDR3 DNA sequence: TGTGCCAGCAGTGAAGCGTGGATGGGCAATCAGCCCCAGCATTTT.

J is TRBJ2-7 and V is TRBV6-5, with D possibly matching TRBD1 (5 bases). Germline V gives CDR1 MNHEY, CDR2 SVGAGI. The CDR3 runs to 12 residues. The ends were cut back, 8 bases at V and 5 bases at J, with 13 bases in the middle. The CDR3 reads CASARVSHEQYF. In DNA, the CDR3 is TGTGCCAGCGCCAGGGTTTCCCACGAGCAGTACTTC.

In this sample, this clone turned up many times. The CDR3, as DNA: TGCGCCAGCAACAATCAGGGGACTATCCAAGAGACCCAGTACTTC. Translated: CASNNQGTIQETQYF. V and J are TRBV5-1 and TRBJ2-5; the D gene is possibly TRBD2 (7 bases). Germline assignment: CDR1 SGHRS and CDR2 YFSETQ. Trimming left V 6 bases short and J 1 base short, with 16 bases between. The CDR3 is made up of 15 amino acids.

The chain has TRBV11-2 and TRBJ2-7; D remains unclear. Trimming cost V 0 bases and J 5 bases, with 14 bases left between them. The CDR3 consists of 15 residues. Germline loops: CDR1 SGHAT, CDR2 FQNNGV. CDR3 coding DNA: TGTGCCAGCAGCTTAGACGGGTCCCCTGAGCACGAGCAGTACTTC. Protein product: CASSLDGSPEHEQYF.

This clone was counted ten times or more. The chain recombines TRBV5-1 with TRBJ1-4; unclear D gene. Trimming shortened V by 2 bases and J by 5 bases, and 10 bases separated the two germline ends. The V gene's germline CDR1 is SGHRS and CDR2 YFSETQ. The CDR3 has 14 amino acids. The CDR3 loop is CASSFSTSNEKLFF. DNA of the CDR3: TGCGCCAGCAGCTTTTCAACTTCCAATGAAAAACTGTTTTTT.

This clone was recorded many times. Other nucleotide sequences from this sample produce the same CDR3. The chain uses TRBV10-3 and TRBJ1-1; 8 bases match TRBD1. The V gene's germline CDR1 is ENHRY and CDR2 SYGVKD. Trimming at V came to 4 bases and at J to 1 base, leaving 2 bases not matched to a gene. The length of the CDR3 is 14 residues. In DNA form, the CDR3 reads TGTGCCATCAGTGGGGACAGGACGAACACTGAAGCTTTCTTT. The encoded protein is CAISGDRTNTEAFF.